This T cell receptor beta chain is from a study of regulatory T cells in long-lasting Graves disease. This clonotype showed up many times. The time point: newly diagnosed GD, antithyroid drugs for less than 3 months. The authors made the TCR library using RNA they extracted from PBMCs. The length of the CDR3 is 14 residues. CDR1 is MNHNS, CDR2 SASEGT, per germline. The V and J ends lost 6 bases and 5 bases, in that order; junction bases with no gene match: 6. Through Arm-PCR of CDR3 regions and iRepertoire HTBI primers, TCR beta libraries were built. TCRdb redid the calling of the multiplex PCR reads with MiXCR, one entry per CDR3 protein. The data hold 370,000 or so distinct CDR3 sequences, with 15% to 20% observed a single time. This sample was shared with a second study, whose subject was T cells in Graves' hyperthyroidism and ophthalmopathy.

The source is a woman aged 18-29 years with Graves disease. This material consisted of peripheral blood mononuclear cells (PBMCs), taken at new diagnosis, from a patient treated with antithyroid drugs. This chain links TRBV6-1 with TRBJ1-1, with 10 positions matching TRBD1. The CDR3 region has the DNA TGTGCCAGCAGGCGGACAGGGGGTAGGACTGAAGCTTTCTTT. This translates into CASRRTGGRTEAFF.